Given below is one T cell receptor beta chain in context. Its antigen target is currently unknown. Base qualities are not recorded, but no much larger clone differs from it by a single base. Trimming removed 9 bases from V and 14 bases from J, leaving 26 bases between the germline ends. From the cysteine through the phenylalanine, the CDR3 covers 14 amino acids. Only the CDR3 region is kept as DNA, spanning 42 bases read in frame from base 1. Per the germline V gene (reference sequence), LNHDA is the CDR1 and SQIVND is the CDR2. This sample was included in a study of CD8+CD57+ T cells in acquired aplastic anemia (dated by TCRdb to the late 2010s). General notes on the study: Extracted DNA from sorted CD4+ and CD8+ cells averaged around 3.3 ug, ranging from roughly 0.17 to 27.4 ug. An average of roughly 9.8 million reads for CD4+ cells and 11 million to 13 million reads for CD8+ cells was obtained from healthy donor samples. What the research found in general, with its limitations: Although 25 to 30 CD8+ CDR3 sequences were shared by patients and controls, these sequences appeared highly expressed in patients and within the immunodominant clones of patients. No significant difference in CD8+ Simpson's diversity was found between patients and healthy controls (P=0.060).

Genomic DNA was used as template for profiling of TCR beta VDJ combinations and CDR3 sequences. An Illumina HiSeq 2000 was the platform used for TCR repertoire sequencing. Regarding the original processing steps: Repertoires were assessed using TRBV/TRBJ rearrangement plots, CDR3 size and DJ length profiles, and Simpson's diversity index. Whichever DNA sequence was most abundant in the deep sequencing data was defined as the immunodominant clone. CDR3 amino acid sequences were screened for sharing across subjects and were compared with published repertoires and the VDJdb database. TCRdb reran the public reads through fastp at Q25 and MiXCR, keeping productive beta chains. Merged by CDR3 protein, the rows form single entries marked with the most common genes and DNA. These V and J calls derive from TCRdb rather than the authors' analysis. Here the sample has about 420,000 distinct CDR3 sequences; under 80% occur a single time. 4% of the sample rests with the top ten.

In the study, sorted CD4+ and CD8+ blood T cells from patients with severe aplastic anemia and from healthy subjects underwent deep sequencing of TCR repertoires. Ficoll-Paque density gradient centrifugation was used to isolate peripheral blood mononuclear cells. Before DNA extraction, CD4+ and CD8+ T cells were sorted with FACS or magnetic beads. What was sequenced was sorted CD4+, CD8+, or CD8+CD57+ T cells (not recorded which) from PBMCs. The chain couples TRBV19 to TRBJ1-3, with the identity of the D gene unclear. The source of this sequence is a human donor in good health, serving as a control. The CDR3 sequence is CASSGNGRRETLYF. The nucleotides read TGTGCCAGCAGTGGCAACGGACGGCGAGAGACCCTATATTTT.